One and the same sample provided the 25 T cell receptor beta chains below, sequenced in a study of technical replicates of blood from several donors. The protocol was immunoSEQ multiplex PCR, while the TCRdb copy is restricted to in-frame clones and leaves out a portion. The sample shows approximately 79,000 clones, about 97% of them seen only once. The sequencing input was T cells isolated from PBMCs. The receptors stem from a human donor in good health.

The chain carries TRBV30 and TRBJ1-1; perhaps TRBD1 as D (5 bases). Germline-derived CDR1 and CDR2 are GTSNPN and SVGIG (reference sequence). The CDR3 consists of 14 residues. The germline V and J ends were trimmed by 0 bases and 1 base, with 9 bases remaining between them. The CDR3 DNA sequence: TGTGCCTGGAGTGTGGGGCAGAAGAACACTGAAGCTTTCTTT. Amino acid sequence: CAWSVGQKNTEAFF.

This chain joins TRBV4-1 and TRBJ1-4; 7 positions agree with TRBD1. The CDR3 runs 15 residues. Trimming took 2 bases from V and 7 from J; bases not matched to a gene: 7. Germline values: CDR1 MGHRA, CDR2 YSYEKL. CDR3 region: CASSQTRGRAEKLFF. In nucleotides, the CDR3 is TGCGCCAGCAGCCAAACAAGGGGGCGCGCTGAAAAACTGTTTTTT.

The chain carries TRBV5-1 and TRBJ1-2, with 8 bases matching TRBD1. This CDR3 has 16 residues. V was pared by 2 bases and J by 4 bases, with 10 bases of the junction left unmatched. Per germline, CDR1 SGHRS and CDR2 YFSETQ. The CDR3: CASSLRLGQDGYGYTF. The DNA of the CDR3 is TGCGCCAGCAGCTTACGACTGGGACAGGATGGCTATGGCTACACCTTC.

The genes are TRBV7-2 and TRBJ1-3; D is perhaps TRBD1 (6 bases). The length of the CDR3 is 15 residues. With 6 bases removed from V and 0 bases from J, the gap between germline ends came to 12 bases. The germline V gene has CDR1 SGHTA and CDR2 FQGNSA. CDR3 residues: CASSYRVRSGNTIYF. DNA of the CDR3: TGTGCCAGCAGTTACAGGGTCCGCTCTGGAAACACCATATATTTT. Variable domain in full (rest from reference TRBV7-2 and TRBJ1-3): GAGVSQSPSNKVTEKGKDVELRCDPISGHTALYWYRQSLGQGLEFLIYFQGNSAPDKSGLPSDRFSAERTGGSVSTLTIQRTQQEDSAVYLCASSYRVRSGNTIYFGEGSWLTVV.

This clone came up once. V usage is TRBV2 and J usage is TRBJ2-5; TRBD1 matches 7 bases. J lost 1 base, V lost 8 bases, and 7 bases had no gene match. The germline gives CDR1 SNHLY, CDR2 FYNNEI. The CDR3 loop spans 14 amino acids. This CDR3 reads CASRDSTIQETQYF. In nucleotides, the CDR3 is TGTGCCAGCCGGGACAGTACTATCCAAGAGACCCAGTACTTC.

The rearrangement uses TRBV4-1 and TRBJ2-1, with D unclear. Trimming left V 4 bases short and J 4 bases short, with 8 bases between. The CDR3 has 13 amino acids. From germline, CDR1 is MGHRA and CDR2 YSYEKL. CDR3 amino acids: CASSLADYNEQFF. The CDR3 DNA reads TGCGCCAGCAGCCTGGCAGATTACAATGAGCAGTTCTTC.

The chain links TRBV28 to TRBJ2-7; 7 bases align to TRBD1. The V and J ends lost 3 bases and 3 bases, in that order; junction bases with no gene match: 5. The CDR3 is 14 amino acids. Germline CDR1 is MDHEN and CDR2 is SYDVKM. CDR3 region: CASSFSQGVYEQYF. The DNA for the CDR3 is TGTGCCAGCAGTTTCTCTCAGGGGGTCTACGAGCAGTACTTC. Complete variable domain (other parts from reference TRBV28 and TRBJ2-7): DVKVTQSSRYLVKRTGEKVFLECVQDMDHENMFWYRQDPGLGLRLIYFSYDVKMKEKGDIPEGYSVSREKKERFSLILESASTNQTSMYLCASSFSQGVYEQYFGPGTRLTVT.

V usage is TRBV5-1 and J usage is TRBJ2-1, with 10 nucleotides matching TRBD2. V shed 5 bases and J 4 bases; nucleotides not matched to a gene: 3. This CDR3 has 14 amino acids. The germline V gene encodes CDR1 SGHRS and CDR2 YFSETQ. The CDR3 region is CASSRTSGYNEQFF. The CDR3 DNA reads TGCGCCAGCAGTAGGACTAGCGGTTACAATGAGCAGTTCTTC.

V is TRBV6-4 and J is TRBJ2-7; 7 bases match TRBD1. The V segment lost 6 bases and the J segment 9 bases; nucleotides outside the gene matches: 20. The length of the CDR3 is 16 residues. Germline V gene data show CDR1 as MRHNA and CDR2 as SNTAGT. The CDR3 spells CASSQNPGTAIVGQYF. The CDR3 nucleotides read TGTGCCAGCAGCCAAAACCCCGGGACAGCAATCGTCGGGCAGTACTTC.

A single count supports this clone. This chain connects TRBV10-2 to TRBJ1-5; tentative D call: TRBD1 (5 bases). V was pared by 6 bases and J by 0 bases, with 9 bases between. The germline V gene encodes CDR1 WSHSY and CDR2 SAAADI. The CDR3 spans 14 residues. The CDR3 here is CASRDSYSNQPQHF. The CDR3 bases are TGCGCCAGCAGAGACAGTTATAGCAATCAGCCCCAGCATTTT.

The V gene is TRBV5-1, the J gene TRBJ2-5; 8 nucleotides line up with TRBD1. The CDR3 is 15 residues long. Germline V CDR1 and CDR2: SGHRS, YFSETQ. V shed 5 bases, J shed 5 bases, and the junction held 11 bases outside the gene matches. The CDR3 sequence is CASSTTGTGEETQYF. Written as DNA, the CDR3 is TGCGCCAGCAGTACGACTGGGACAGGAGAGGAGACCCAGTACTTC. Filled out from reference TRBV5-1 and TRBJ2-5, the complete variable domain reads KAGVTQTPRYLIKTRGQQVTLSCSPISGHRSVSWYQQTPGQGLQFLFEYFSETQRNKGNFPGRFSGRQFSNSRSEMNVSTLELGDSALYLCASSTTGTGEETQYFGPGTRLLVL.

The chain uses TRBV30 and TRBJ2-1; TRBD1 is a possible D gene (5 bases). CDR3 length equals 14 residues. Germline lookup yields CDR1 GTSNPN and CDR2 SVGIG (reference sequence). Between the trimmed V and J ends, which lost 4 bases and 5 bases, there was a span of 15 bases. For the CDR3, the DNA is TGTGCCTGGAATCTGGGGCTCTCGGACAATGAGCAGTTCTTC. As protein: CAWNLGLSDNEQFF.

The J gene is TRBJ2-3, the V gene TRBV27, with D tentatively TRBD2 (5 bases). V gave up 3 bases and J gave up 2 bases, with 9 bases separating them. The CDR3 runs to 14 residues. Germline V gene sequence: CDR1 MNHEY, CDR2 SMNVEV (reference sequence). The CDR3 coding sequence is TGTGCCAGCAGTTTGAGGGTCTCCACAGATACGCAGTATTTT. Translated: CASSLRVSTDTQYF.

V usage is TRBV29-1 and J usage is TRBJ2-1; TRBD2 aligns across 7 bases. V lost 7 bases and J lost 0; bases outside the gene matches: 6. The CDR3 contains 14 residues. Germline V gene data show CDR1 as SQVTM and CDR2 as ANQGSEA. The CDR3 DNA follows: TGCAGCGCCAACGGGGGGAGCTCCTACAATGAGCAGTTCTTC. Protein sequence: CSANGGSSYNEQFF.

The chain is built from TRBV12-5 and TRBJ1-1; 9 bases are shared with TRBD1. V dropped 3 bases and J dropped 5; count of bases not matched to a gene: 16. There are 18 residues in the CDR3. Germline V gene sequence: CDR1 LGHNT, CDR2 FRNRAP. The CDR3 reads CASGLLLTGGGKTTEAFF. As DNA, the CDR3 is TGTGCTAGTGGTTTACTGTTGACAGGGGGGGGAAAAACTACTGAAGCTTTCTTT.

This chain uses TRBV4-1 with TRBJ2-7, with 7 nucleotides matching TRBD1. The CDR3 covers 15 residues. Trimming at V came to 2 bases and at J to 3 bases, leaving 7 bases not matched to a gene. Germline-derived CDR1 and CDR2 are MGHRA and YSYEKL. Here the CDR3 reads CASSQTRTGIYEQYF. The CDR3 coding sequence is TGCGCCAGCAGCCAAACTAGGACAGGTATCTACGAGCAGTACTTC.

The rearrangement links TRBV12-5 to TRBJ2-7; no definite D call. Germline V gene sequence: CDR1 LGHNT, CDR2 FRNRAP. Trimming pared 6 bases from V and 2 bases from J, leaving 14 bases between. There are 14 residues in the CDR3. The CDR3 DNA follows: TGTGCTAGTGGCCATGGTCTACTCACCTACGAGCAGTACTTC. The encoded protein is CASGHGLLTYEQYF.

The chain couples TRBV6-5 to TRBJ1-6; no clear D. CDR1 is MNHEY and CDR2 is SVGAGI in the germline V gene. This CDR3 region has 14 residues. The CDR3 region is CATNGRRNNSPLHF. CDR3 coding DNA: TGTGCTACGAATGGGAGGAGAAATAATTCACCCCTCCACTTT.

This clone was seen once. CDR3 in amino acids: CASTWDRVSRGGYGYTF. The CDR3 DNA sequence: TGTGCCAGCACTTGGGACAGGGTGTCCAGGGGCGGCTATGGCTACACCTTC. The chain uses TRBV2 and TRBJ1-2; TRBD1 matches at 9 bases. CDR1 and CDR2 (germline): SNHLY, FYNNEI. The CDR3 is 17 amino acids. J was trimmed by 4 bases and V by 7 bases; bases with no gene match: 16.

The rearrangement links TRBV6-1 to TRBJ2-5; D not certain. The length of the CDR3 is 13 residues. The V gene's germline CDR1 is MNHNS and CDR2 SASEGT. Trimming took off 3 bases at V and 4 bases at J, with 9 bases between the two ends. CDR3 sequence reads: CASSDLSGETQYF. As DNA, the CDR3 is TGTGCCAGCAGTGATCTTTCCGGAGAGACCCAGTACTTC.

The chain links TRBV5-4 to TRBJ1-3; D remains ambiguous. Per germline, CDR1 SGHNT and CDR2 YYREEE (reference sequence). The V and J ends lost 4 bases and 5 bases respectively, with 7 bases between them. There are 12 residues in the CDR3. The CDR3 sequence is CASSVDRNTIYF. The CDR3 DNA reads as TGTGCCAGCAGCGTAGACAGAAACACCATATATTTT.

CDR3 DNA: TGTGCCAGCAGTTACTCTCTCTTGCGGTCGGATGAAGCTTTCTTT. This encodes CASSYSLLRSDEAFF. The chain joins TRBV6-5 to TRBJ1-1; D remains unclear. V dropped 0 bases and J dropped 7 bases, with 15 bases sitting between them. The germline CDR1 and CDR2 sequences are MNHEY and SVGAGI. This CDR3 has 15 residues.

The V and J genes are TRBV7-9 and TRBJ1-2; 8 positions match TRBD1. This CDR3 spans 14 amino acids. Germline V gene sequence: CDR1 SEHNR, CDR2 FQNEAQ (reference sequence). After removal of 4 bases from V and 4 bases from J, the junction contained 5 bases not matched to a gene. CDR3 in DNA: TGTGCCAGCAGCTGGGGACAGGACGGCTATGGCTACACCTTC. This codes for CASSWGQDGYGYTF. Full variable domain (missing parts from reference TRBV7-9 and TRBJ1-2): DTGVSQNPRHKITKRGQNVTFRCDPISEHNRLYWYRQTLGQGPEFLTYFQNEAQLEKSRLLSDRFSAERPKGSFSTLEIQRTEQGDSAMYLCASSWGQDGYGYTFGSGTRLTVV.

The V and J genes are TRBV2 and TRBJ2-3; D unclear. V lost 4 bases to trimming and J lost 5 bases, with 19 bases between them. Germline assignment: CDR1 SNHLY and CDR2 FYNNEI. CDR3 length equals 16 residues. The CDR3 sequence: CASSGFTTHPKDTQYF. The DNA for the CDR3 is TGTGCCAGCAGTGGATTTACGACTCACCCTAAAGATACGCAGTATTTT.

This chain uses TRBV7-9 with TRBJ2-1; TRBD2 matches at 11 bases. There are 14 residues in the CDR3. With V trimmed by 2 bases and J by 8 bases, 2 bases remained unmatched. Germline CDR1 SEHNR, CDR2 FQNEAQ (reference sequence). Here the CDR3 DNA reads TGTGCCAGCAGCTTATTAGCGGGAGGGGATGAGCAGTTCTTC. Translating gives CASSLLAGGDEQFF.